This T cell receptor (beta chain) was sequenced during a study of graft-versus-host responses after intestinal transplantation (dated by TCRdb to the early 2020s). Regarding the study in general: Recipients received multivisceral, liver-intestinal, or isolated intestinal transplants. Every recipient was given anti-thymocyte globulin induction, followed by approximately 3 years of maintenance tacrolimus and steroids. After intestinal transplantation, graft-versus-host and host-versus-graft alloreactive T cell clones were followed in the graft, circulation and bone marrow using bulk TCR-beta CDR3 sequencing. The cohort enrolled about two dozen intestinal transplant recipients, one of whom was a retransplant, and a few patients without pretransplant specimens were excluded. A peak of at least 4% donor T cells among recipient peripheral blood mononuclear cells was the definition used for donor T cell macrochimerism. To identify alloreactive clones, pre-transplant mixed lymphocyte reaction products were sequenced and compared with unstimulated pre-transplant donor and recipient T cells. Rather than being sequenced by the commercial service, samples from three later patients were sequenced in-house on an Illumina MiSeq and processed with MiXCR. General study outcomes and caveats: In patients with donor T cell macrochimerism, the allografts had high GvH to HvG T cell clonal ratios. GvH clones were detected in recipient bone marrow, and some of these GvH clones were observed earlier in ileal mucosa or blood, consistent with an intestinal mucosal origin. Peak levels of circulating GvH clones were associated with declines in HvG clones early after transplant. The conclusions were limited by the relatively low number and heterogeneity of the intestinal transplant patients.

The time point label for this specimen denotes: cells obtained before transplantation from donor or recipient. CD3+CD4+ and CD3+CD8+ populations were FACS-sorted from unstimulated pre-transplant donor and recipient cells taken from spleen or lymph nodes. For this clone: The clone's antigen remains unknown. No base-level quality is on record; no much larger clone is a single base apart.

Receptors were amplified or captured by the immunoSEQ multiplex PCR assay. In most patients, genomic DNA was isolated using the Qiagen DNeasy Blood and Tissue Kit and sent frozen to Adaptive Biotechnologies for TCR sequencing. For most patients, genomic DNA was subjected to high-throughput TCR-beta CDR3 sequencing by Adaptive Biotechnologies. On the authors' methods: Adaptive's ImmunoSEQ software supplied the TCR sequencing data for around 19 patients, while MiXCR and VDJtools were used to process a few other patients. CD4 versus CD8 sorting errors were corrected by removing sequences found in both subsets at a frequency ratio below 5:1. CDR3 nucleotide sequences shared between donor and recipient were removed because the origin of such sequences could not be assigned. To be classed as alloreactive, a clone needed at least 2-fold expansion over unstimulated cells and a minimum CFSE-low frequency of 0.002% (template counts) or 0.001% (read counts). A clone was considered mappable if detected in the sequenced pre-transplant spleen, lymph node, or MLR CFSE-low populations of the donor or recipient. The cumulative frequency of alloreactive clones was calculated as a percentage of all sequences, weighted by copy number. TCRdb retrieved this table from immuneACCESS and kept in-frame rearrangements only. Not all clones are present; in checked studies, unresolved V genes account for under half, and no reason is known for the remainder. V, J and clone size were drawn from that table, and D and trimming were deduced from the DNA. The sample has 85,000 to 95,000 clones on record, roughly 91% of them singletons. The biggest ten clones account for approximately 2% of the sample.

The sample was unstimulated CD8+ T cells sorted from spleen or lymph node cells, taken before intestinal transplant. This TCR was sampled from a human donor who received an intestinal transplant.

The CDR3 reads as follows: CASSYGNTEAFF. The DNA sequence reads TGCGCCAGCAGTTACGGGAACACTGAAGCTTTCTTT. This chain is built from TRBV5-1 and TRBJ1-1; no D gene can be assigned with confidence. V and J are truncated by 5 bases and 1 base respectively, leaving an intervening sequence of 6 bases. The germline V gene encodes CDR1 SGHRS and CDR2 YFSETQ. Its CDR3 holds 12 amino acids, cysteine through phenylalanine. Just the 36-base CDR3 DNA is kept, in frame starting at base 1.